The present T cell receptor (beta chain) was sequenced within a study of control samples from healthy donors and cancer patients. The repertoire was sequenced with immunoSEQ multiplex PCR; TCRdb's copy has only in-frame clones and lacks some. The sample records 150,000 to 200,000 clones, roughly 90% being singletons. CDR3 length: 15 amino acids. Material: blood. The gene calls are TRBV12-2 and TRBJ1-1. TRBV12-2 is classified as a pseudogene. This TCR derives from a man aged 30 to 45 in good health. CDR3 region: CASRLAWIPSYGAFF. CDR3 in DNA: TGTGCAAGTCGCTTAGCGTGGATCCCCAGTTACGGAGCTTTCTTT.